Following are 20 T cell receptor beta chains from one sample sequenced in a study of blood T cell repertoires in COVID-19. Sequenced by immunoSEQ multiplex PCR; TCRdb stores in-frame clones only, minus some. In the table there are approximately 210,000 clones, over 70% of which are singletons. The source material was peripheral blood. Receptors originate from a man between 45 and 60 years old with active or convalescent COVID-19.

This sequence joins TRBV5-1 and TRBJ1-6; 8 nucleotides line up with TRBD1. Germline V gene lookup returns CDR1 SGHRS and CDR2 YFSETQ. Trimming removed 3 bases from V and 5 bases from J; junction bases left unmatched: 4. This CDR3 has 15 amino acids. The CDR3 spells CASSSPGQDNSPLHF. The CDR3 DNA reads TGCGCCAGCAGCTCCCCGGGACAGGATAATTCACCCCTCCACTTT. Together with reference TRBV5-1 and TRBJ1-6, the CDR3 gives the full variable domain: KAGVTQTPRYLIKTRGQQVTLSCSPISGHRSVSWYQQTPGQGLQFLFEYFSETQRNKGNFPGRFSGRQFSNSRSEMNVSTLELGDSALYLCASSSPGQDNSPLHFGNGTRLTVT.

The CDR3 nucleotides are TGTGCTAGTGGTTTCGAAGAGAATCAGCCCCAGCATTTT. Its translation: CASGFEENQPQHF. V and J are TRBV12-5 and TRBJ1-5, with unresolved D. The length of the CDR3 is 13 residues. CDR1 LGHNT and CDR2 FRNRAP come from the germline V gene. Trimming pared 3 bases from V and 4 bases from J, leaving 7 bases between. Together with reference TRBV12-5 and TRBJ1-5, the CDR3 gives the full variable domain: DARVTQTPRHKVTEMGQEVTMRCQPILGHNTVFWYRQTMMQGLELLAYFRNRAPLDDSGMPKDRFSAEMPDATLATLKIQPSEPRDSAVYFCASGFEENQPQHFGDGTRLSIL.

The J gene is TRBJ1-4, the V gene TRBV28, with a possible D match to TRBD1 (5 bases). The V and J ends lost 10 bases and 4 bases respectively, with 19 bases between them. Germline CDR1 and CDR2: MDHEN and SYDVKM. The CDR3 runs 15 residues. The CDR3 sequence is CATTNLGAINEKLFF. The DNA of the CDR3 is TGTGCCACCACTAATCTAGGGGCGATTAATGAAAAACTGTTTTTT.

This clone showed up just once. This chain joins TRBV5-1 and TRBJ2-3, with 9 bases that match TRBD1. This CDR3 has 17 amino acids. Germline CDR1 and CDR2: SGHRS and YFSETQ. V shed 4 bases, J shed 4 bases, and the junction held 13 bases outside the gene matches. The CDR3 reads CASSHSVGQGSADTQYF. DNA of the CDR3: TGCGCCAGCAGCCACAGCGTGGGACAGGGTTCAGCAGATACGCAGTATTTT.

This clone appeared a single time. J is TRBJ2-7 and V is TRBV27, with 9 bases matching TRBD1. Germline-derived CDR1 and CDR2 are MNHEY and SMNVEV (reference sequence). V trimming: 6 bases; J trimming: 5 bases; junction bases outside the gene matches: 8. This CDR3 is 14 amino acids long. The CDR3 DNA is TGTGCCAGCAGCAAGGGACAGGGTTTCGACGAGCAGTACTTC. This sequence encodes CASSKGQGFDEQYF.

The chain carries TRBV9 and TRBJ2-3; 9 nucleotides align to TRBD2. Per the germline V gene, CDR1 is SGDLS and CDR2 is YYNGEE. Unmatched junction bases numbered 15, after V lost 4 bases and J lost 3 bases. This CDR3 comprises 18 residues. The CDR3 coding sequence is TGTGCCAGCAGCCCCCTGGGCGGGAGGGCCGTAGGTACAGATACGCAGTATTTT. Its translation: CASSPLGGRAVGTDTQYF.

This rearrangement joins TRBV19 to TRBJ2-1, with 11 positions matching TRBD2. J gave up 2 bases and V 4 bases, and 4 bases lay outside the gene matches. The germline V gene has CDR1 LNHDA and CDR2 SQIVND (reference sequence). This CDR3 is 16 amino acids long. In nucleotides, the CDR3 is TGTGCCAGTAGTAGTTCTAGCGGGAGGCCCTACAATGAGCAGTTCTTC. This codes for CASSSSSGRPYNEQFF. The full variable domain, in which reference TRBV19 and TRBJ2-1 provide the parts outside the CDR3, is DGGITQSPKYLFRKEGQNVTLSCEQNLNHDAMYWYRQDPGQGLRLIYYSQIVNDFQKGDIAEGYSVSREKKESFPLTVTSAQKNPTAFYLCASSSSSGRPYNEQFFGPGTRLTVL.

V is TRBV7-9 and J is TRBJ1-2, with TRBD1 matching 10 bases. After removal of 0 bases from V and 4 bases from J, the junction contained 11 bases not matched to a gene. The CDR3 runs to 18 residues. Per the germline V gene, CDR1 is SEHNR and CDR2 is FQNEAQ (reference sequence). CDR3 region: CASSLAPRQGARTYGYTF. CDR3 bases: TGTGCCAGCAGCTTAGCCCCACGACAGGGGGCGCGAACCTATGGCTACACCTTC.

This chain uses TRBV10-1 with TRBJ1-5; TRBD1 agrees at 10 bases. CDR1 is WNHNN and CDR2 is SYGVQD in the germline V gene (reference sequence). This CDR3 has 15 amino acids. The ends lost 6 bases at V and 1 base at J; junction bases unmatched: 3. CDR3 sequence (DNA): TGCGCCAGCAGCCCGGGACAGGGGAGCAATCAGCCCCAGCATTTT. The encoded protein is CASSPGQGSNQPQHF.

The V call is TRBV12-3 or TRBV12-4, the J call TRBJ1-1; D not resolved. Trimming left V 2 bases short and J 0 bases short, with 4 bases between. The CDR3 is 13 residues long. In DNA form, the CDR3 reads TGTGCCAGCAGTTTACCTGTGAACACTGAAGCTTTCTTT. Translation: CASSLPVNTEAFF.

V is TRBV18 and J is TRBJ1-4; 8 positions match TRBD1. This CDR3 region has 17 residues. Germline trimming cut 0 bases from V and 2 bases from J; bases unmatched to any gene: 5. Germline V lookup: CDR1 KGHSH, CDR2 LQKENI. The CDR3 DNA sequence: TGTGCCAGCTCACCACCACAGGGGGGGTGGACTAATGAAAAACTGTTTTTT. This gives the protein CASSPPQGGWTNEKLFF.

This chain links TRBV25-1 with TRBJ1-2; TRBD1 agrees at 7 bases. The CDR3 loop spans 13 amino acids. Trimming at V came to 6 bases and at J to 4 bases, leaving 5 bases not matched to a gene. Germline CDR1 reads MGHDK; CDR2 reads SYGVNS. CDR3 region: CASRKSGGYGYTF. CDR3 in DNA: TGTGCCAGCAGAAAATCAGGGGGCTATGGCTACACCTTC.

This clone was seen only once. The rearrangement links TRBV6-2 or TRBV6-3 to TRBJ2-3; 8 bases are shared with TRBD2. J gave up 2 bases and V 4 bases, and 2 bases lay outside the gene matches. Germline CDR1 MNHEY, CDR2 SVGEGT. The CDR3 has 14 residues. CDR3 sequence reads: CASSSAGATDTQYF. The CDR3, as DNA: TGTGCCAGCAGTTCAGCGGGAGCCACAGATACGCAGTATTTT.

This clone was observed at least ten times. The V and J genes are TRBV28 and TRBJ1-1; D may be TRBD1 (6 bases). The CDR3 has 13 residues. V lost 7 bases and J 1 base, leaving 10 bases between the germline ends. Germline-derived CDR1 and CDR2 are MDHEN and SYDVKM. In nucleotides, the CDR3 is TGTGCCAGCAATCGGGGGGCGAACACTGAAGCTTTCTTT. It specifies CASNRGANTEAFF.

This sequence joins TRBV3-1 (or the pseudogene TRBV3-2) and TRBJ2-3; D ambiguous. Trimming cost V 1 base and J 1 base, with 9 bases left between them. The CDR3 runs to 15 residues. The V gene's germline CDR1 is LGHDT and CDR2 YNNKEL (reference sequence). The CDR3 spells CASSQGSWRTDTQYF. The CDR3 DNA reads TGTGCCAGCAGCCAAGGGTCATGGCGCACAGATACGCAGTATTTT.

This clone was detected only a few times. V usage is TRBV19 and J usage is TRBJ1-6, with D possibly TRBD1 on 6 matching bases. The V gene lost 8 bases and the J gene lost 6 bases, with 11 bases spanning the gap. Germline loops: CDR1 LNHDA, CDR2 SQIVND (reference sequence). The CDR3 has 13 amino acids. The CDR3 spells CASVQGFNSPLHF. CDR3 bases: TGTGCCAGTGTCCAGGGGTTTAATTCACCCCTCCACTTT. Based on the CDR3 plus reference TRBV19 and TRBJ1-6, the full variable domain is DGGITQSPKYLFRKEGQNVTLSCEQNLNHDAMYWYRQDPGQGLRLIYYSQIVNDFQKGDIAEGYSVSREKKESFPLTVTSAQKNPTAFYLCASVQGFNSPLHFGNGTRLTVT.

V usage is TRBV4-2 and J usage is TRBJ1-1; D perhaps matches TRBD1 (6 bases). The germline V gene encodes CDR1 LGHNA and CDR2 YNFKEQ. The CDR3 runs to 13 residues. Trimming removed 4 bases at V and 3 bases at J, with 9 bases between. As DNA, the CDR3 is TGTGCCAGCAGCCCCGACAGGTACACTGAAGCTTTCTTT. Its translation is CASSPDRYTEAFF.

This rearrangement joins TRBV5-1 to TRBJ1-1; the match to TRBD1 covers 7 bases. CDR3 size: 14 residues. Germline values: CDR1 SGHRS, CDR2 YFSETQ. V lost 4 bases and J lost 4; bases outside the gene matches: 7. The chain's CDR3 is CASSLDRVATEAFF. In nucleotides, the CDR3 is TGCGCCAGCAGCCTCGACAGGGTGGCCACTGAAGCTTTCTTT.

The V and J genes are TRBV10-3 and TRBJ2-1; D not resolved. Germline assignment: CDR1 ENHRY and CDR2 SYGVKD. The V end was cut by 11 bases, the J end by 5 bases, with 16 bases between. This CDR3 is 13 amino acids long. In nucleotides, the CDR3 is TGTGCCCCTGCTGGCGGTTGGAACAATGAGCAGTTCTTC. It specifies CAPAGGWNNEQFF.

This clone was counted between two and nine times. The CDR3 bases are TGTGCCAGCAGTTACTCAGGACAGGGGGAGCAGTACTTC. Translation gives CASSYSGQGEQYF. The chain uses TRBV6-6 and TRBJ2-7; 9 bases align to TRBD1. CDR3 size: 13 residues. Germline CDR1 MNHNY, CDR2 SVGAGI (reference sequence). With 0 bases clipped from V and 7 bases from J, the junction kept 1 base outside the gene matches.